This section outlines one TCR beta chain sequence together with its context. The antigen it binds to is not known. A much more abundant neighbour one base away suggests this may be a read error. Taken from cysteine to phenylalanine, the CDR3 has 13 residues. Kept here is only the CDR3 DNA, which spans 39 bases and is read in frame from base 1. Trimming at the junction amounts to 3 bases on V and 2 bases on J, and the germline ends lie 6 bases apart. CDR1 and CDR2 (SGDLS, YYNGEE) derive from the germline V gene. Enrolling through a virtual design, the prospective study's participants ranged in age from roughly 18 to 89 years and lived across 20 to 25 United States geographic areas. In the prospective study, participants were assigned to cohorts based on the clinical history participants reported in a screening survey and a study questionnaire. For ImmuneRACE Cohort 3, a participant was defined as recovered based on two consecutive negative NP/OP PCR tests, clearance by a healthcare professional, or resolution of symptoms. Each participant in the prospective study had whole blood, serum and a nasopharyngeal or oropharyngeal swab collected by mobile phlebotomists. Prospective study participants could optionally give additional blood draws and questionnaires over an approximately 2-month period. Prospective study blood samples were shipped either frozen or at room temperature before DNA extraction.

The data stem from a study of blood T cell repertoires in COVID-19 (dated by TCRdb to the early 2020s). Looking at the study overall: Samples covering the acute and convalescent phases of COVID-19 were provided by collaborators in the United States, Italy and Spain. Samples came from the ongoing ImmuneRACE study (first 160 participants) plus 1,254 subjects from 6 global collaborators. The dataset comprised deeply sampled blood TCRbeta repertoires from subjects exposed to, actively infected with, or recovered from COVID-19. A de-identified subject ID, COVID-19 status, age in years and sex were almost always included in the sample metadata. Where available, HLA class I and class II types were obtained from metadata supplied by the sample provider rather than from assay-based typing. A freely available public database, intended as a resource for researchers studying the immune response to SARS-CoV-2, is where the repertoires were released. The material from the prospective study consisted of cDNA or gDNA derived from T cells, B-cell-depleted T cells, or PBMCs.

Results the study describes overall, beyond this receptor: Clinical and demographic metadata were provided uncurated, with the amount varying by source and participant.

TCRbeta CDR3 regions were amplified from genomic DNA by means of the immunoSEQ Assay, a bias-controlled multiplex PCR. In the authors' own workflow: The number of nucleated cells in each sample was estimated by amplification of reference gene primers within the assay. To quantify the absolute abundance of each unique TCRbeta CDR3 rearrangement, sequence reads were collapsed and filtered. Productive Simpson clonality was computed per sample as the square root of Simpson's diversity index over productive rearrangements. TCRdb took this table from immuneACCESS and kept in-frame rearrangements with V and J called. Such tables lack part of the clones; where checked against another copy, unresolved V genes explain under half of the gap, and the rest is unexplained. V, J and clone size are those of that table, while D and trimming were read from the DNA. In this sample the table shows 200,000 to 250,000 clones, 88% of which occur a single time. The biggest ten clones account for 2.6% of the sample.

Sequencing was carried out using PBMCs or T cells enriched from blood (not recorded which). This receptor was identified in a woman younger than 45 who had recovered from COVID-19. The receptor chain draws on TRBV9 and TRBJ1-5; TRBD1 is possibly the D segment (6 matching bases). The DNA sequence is TGTGCCAGCAGCGACAGGGGCAATCAGCCCCAGCATTTT. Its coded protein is CASSDRGNQPQHF.